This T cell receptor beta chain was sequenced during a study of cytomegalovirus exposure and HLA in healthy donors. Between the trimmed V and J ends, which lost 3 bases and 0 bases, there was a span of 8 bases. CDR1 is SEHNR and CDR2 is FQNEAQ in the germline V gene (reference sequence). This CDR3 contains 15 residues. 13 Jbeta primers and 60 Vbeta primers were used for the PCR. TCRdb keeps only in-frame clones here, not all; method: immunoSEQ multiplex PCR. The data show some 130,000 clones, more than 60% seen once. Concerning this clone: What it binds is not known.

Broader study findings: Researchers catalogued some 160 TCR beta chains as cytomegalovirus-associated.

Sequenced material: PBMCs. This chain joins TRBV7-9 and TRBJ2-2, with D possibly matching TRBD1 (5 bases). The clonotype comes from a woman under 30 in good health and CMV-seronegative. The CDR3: CASSFDRANTGELFF. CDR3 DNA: TGTGCCAGCAGCTTCGACAGAGCGAACACCGGGGAGCTGTTTTTT.